Each of the 13 T cell receptor beta chains below was sequenced from the same sample in a study of blood T cell repertoires in COVID-19. Clones were read by immunoSEQ multiplex PCR, and TCRdb kept only the in-frame ones, dropping some. Found here are roughly 290,000 clones, about 93% of them singletons; the top ten hold roughly 7.3%. Input material: peripheral blood. The receptors stem from a woman aged 25 to 39 with COVID-19, enrolled during active disease.

The rearrangement links TRBV10-3 to TRBJ1-2, with D perhaps matching TRBD1 (5 bases). With 6 bases removed from V and 2 bases from J, the gap between germline ends came to 13 bases. From germline, CDR1 is ENHRY and CDR2 SYGVKD. This CDR3 spans 14 amino acids. CDR3 amino acids: CAISPWGDNYGYTF. CDR3 DNA: TGTGCCATCAGCCCCTGGGGGGACAACTATGGCTACACCTTC.

The V call is TRBV4-1, the J call TRBJ2-7; 10 bases align to TRBD2. The J segment lost 4 bases and the V segment lost 0 bases, leaving 6 bases of the junction unmatched. In germline, CDR1 is MGHRA, CDR2 YSYEKL. CDR3 length equals 16 residues. The chain's CDR3 is CASSQESGRDFYEQYF. In DNA, the CDR3 is TGCGCCAGCAGCCAAGAGAGCGGGAGGGATTTTTACGAGCAGTACTTC.

The chain couples TRBV28 to TRBJ2-1, with a possible D match to TRBD2 (5 bases). This CDR3 is built from 15 residues. CDR1 is MDHEN and CDR2 is SYDVKM in the germline V gene. The ends were cut back, 2 bases at V and 6 bases at J, with 14 bases in the middle. The CDR3 DNA follows: TGTGCCAGCAGTTTACTTAGAGGGCGTCTCAATGAGCAGTTCTTC. This encodes CASSLLRGRLNEQFF.

The chain is built from TRBV27 and TRBJ1-5, with no clear D. This CDR3 is built from 13 residues. With 5 bases removed from V and 6 bases from J, the gap between germline ends came to 11 bases. Germline lookup yields CDR1 MNHEY and CDR2 SMNVEV (reference sequence). The chain's CDR3 is CASSLSAAQPQHF. The CDR3 DNA is TGTGCCAGCAGTCTCTCGGCGGCTCAGCCCCAGCATTTT.

This clone was observed a single time. The chain recombines TRBV11-2 with TRBJ2-7; TRBD2 matches at 7 bases. The J segment lost 0 bases and the V segment lost 5 bases, leaving 10 bases of the junction unmatched. The germline V gene encodes CDR1 SGHAT and CDR2 FQNNGV. This CDR3 spans 16 amino acids. CDR3 sequence reads: CASSPKGGLRSYEQYF. In DNA form, the CDR3 reads TGTGCCAGCAGCCCGAAGGGAGGGCTACGCTCCTACGAGCAGTACTTC.

This clone was seen a single time. The rearrangement links TRBV28 to TRBJ1-5; possibly TRBD1 for D (5 bases). Germline assignment: CDR1 MDHEN and CDR2 SYDVKM. CDR3 length: 17 residues. V gave up 5 bases and J gave up 2 bases, with 19 bases separating them. CDR3 coding DNA: TGTGCCAGCAGTGATGCAGGGATTCGCCTGGGCAATCAGCCCCAGCATTTT. Its protein product is CASSDAGIRLGNQPQHF.

V usage is TRBV28 and J usage is TRBJ1-1; tentatively, D is TRBD1 (6 bases). Between the trimmed V and J ends, which lost 5 bases and 0 bases, there was a span of 7 bases. Germline lookup yields CDR1 MDHEN and CDR2 SYDVKM. The CDR3 extends over 13 amino acids. The CDR3 spells CASSGQMNTEAFF. The CDR3 DNA reads TGTGCCAGCAGTGGACAGATGAACACTGAAGCTTTCTTT.

The chain has TRBV15 and TRBJ1-2, with D unclear. This CDR3 is 13 amino acids long. The V gene's germline CDR1 is LNHNV and CDR2 YYDKDF (reference sequence). The V gene lost 0 bases and the J gene lost 4 bases, with 6 bases spanning the gap. The CDR3 DNA reads TGTGCCACCAGCAGAGATAACTTCTATGGCTACACCTTC. Translating it yields CATSRDNFYGYTF. Using reference TRBV15 and TRBJ1-2 for the parts outside the CDR3, the full variable domain is DAMVIQNPRYQVTQFGKPVTLSCSQTLNHNVMYWYQQKSSQAPKLLFHYYDKDFNNEADTPDNFQSRRPNTSFCFLDIRSPGLGDTAMYLCATSRDNFYGYTFGSGTRLTVV.

CDR3 in DNA: TGTGCCACCAGCTCGGACAGGGGACAGCCCCAGCATTTT. Translation: CATSSDRGQPQHF. The V and J genes are TRBV15 and TRBJ1-5; TRBD1 matches 9 bases. This CDR3 is 13 amino acids long. Germline trimming cut 5 bases from V and 7 bases from J; bases unmatched to any gene: 3. Germline-derived CDR1 and CDR2 are LNHNV and YYDKDF (reference sequence).

CDR3 amino acids: CASSYLTSGRAWQETQYF. The CDR3 region has the DNA TGTGCCAGCAGTTACCTGACTAGCGGGAGGGCCTGGCAAGAGACCCAGTACTTC. The chain couples TRBV6-2 or TRBV6-3 to TRBJ2-5; 14 bases fit TRBD2. Germline assignment: CDR1 MNHEY and CDR2 SVGEGT. The CDR3 sequence is 18 residues long. Germline trimming cut 2 bases from V and 2 bases from J; bases unmatched to any gene: 7.

The chain links TRBV6-5 to TRBJ1-1; no definite D call. Germline V gene lookup returns CDR1 MNHEY and CDR2 SVGAGI. Trimming pared 0 bases from V and 0 bases from J, leaving 8 bases between. CDR3 length: 15 amino acids. The CDR3 loop is CASSYSQTMNTEAFF. CDR3 coding DNA: TGTGCCAGCAGTTACTCACAAACTATGAACACTGAAGCTTTCTTT.

The chain joins TRBV30 to TRBJ1-1; maybe TRBD1 (5 bases). The ends were cut back, 3 bases at V and 1 base at J, with 12 bases in the middle. The CDR3 has 14 amino acids. Germline-derived CDR1 and CDR2 are GTSNPN and SVGIG (reference sequence). This chain's CDR3 is CAWSRGGENTEAFF. CDR3 DNA: TGTGCCTGGAGCCGGGGAGGGGAGAACACTGAAGCTTTCTTT.

The gene calls are TRBV5-4 and TRBJ2-7, with no clear D. CDR3 size: 13 residues. Germline CDR1 reads SGHNT; CDR2 reads YYREEE (reference sequence). V was trimmed by 5 bases and J by 1 base, leaving 10 bases between them. The CDR3 spells CASSRVSSYEQYF. CDR3 nucleotide sequence: TGTGCCAGCAGTCGGGTGAGTTCCTACGAGCAGTACTTC.